This entry lists 25 T cell receptor beta chains sequenced from one sample in a study of cytomegalovirus exposure and HLA in healthy donors. Produced via immunoSEQ multiplex PCR; TCRdb's table is partial and in-frame only. The table shows more than 150,000 clones, with approximately 88% occurring only once. Sequencing input: PBMCs. The receptors stem from a man aged 18 to 35 in good health and CMV-seropositive.

CDR3 sequence (DNA): TGTGCCTGGAGGGGGACGGCGGGACCACATACGCAGTATTTT. This encodes CAWRGTAGPHTQYF. V gene TRBV30 combines with J gene TRBJ2-3; TRBD2 is a possible D gene (6 bases). With 3 bases removed from V and 7 bases from J, the gap between germline ends came to 17 bases. CDR3 size: 14 residues. Germline-derived CDR1 and CDR2 are GTSNPN and SVGIG (reference sequence).

This clone was seen a single time. The chain has TRBV18 and TRBJ2-2, with 7 bases fitting TRBD2. Trimming took 0 bases from V and 2 from J; bases not matched to a gene: 3. CDR3 length equals 16 residues. Germline assignment: CDR1 KGHSH and CDR2 LQKENI. CDR3 sequence reads: CASSPPGGTNTGELFF. CDR3 bases: TGTGCCAGCTCACCACCGGGGGGGACTAACACCGGGGAGCTGTTTTTT.

Here the CDR3 DNA reads TGTGCCAGCAGCTTAGCCCGGAGTGGGAGCGGAGACGCCAATACGCAGTATTTT. Translating gives CASSLARSGSGDANTQYF. V and J are TRBV7-9 and TRBJ2-3; tentative D call: TRBD2 (5 bases). Trimming shortened V by 0 bases and J by 7 bases, and 23 bases separated the two germline ends. The CDR3 has 18 residues. In germline, CDR1 is SEHNR, CDR2 FQNEAQ (reference sequence).

V gene TRBV10-3 combines with J gene TRBJ1-2, with 7 bases aligning to TRBD1. The CDR3 is made up of 16 amino acids. J gave up 1 base and V 5 bases, and 10 bases lay outside the gene matches. Germline CDR1 is ENHRY and CDR2 is SYGVKD. CDR3 nucleotide sequence: TGTGCCATCAGTAAGAATTTCCGGGACAGTAACTATGGCTACACCTTC. Translation gives CAISKNFRDSNYGYTF.

The count of this clone is one. The chain is built from TRBV2 and TRBJ2-7; D is possibly TRBD1 (5 bases). Per germline, CDR1 SNHLY and CDR2 FYNNEI. The CDR3 runs to 13 residues. V was cut by 4 bases and J by 5 bases, with 12 bases left in between. This CDR3 reads CASSGTRANEQYF. The CDR3 DNA follows: TGTGCCAGCAGTGGAACCAGGGCGAACGAGCAGTACTTC.

The chain couples TRBV7-2 to TRBJ2-5; weak D call: TRBD1 (6 bases). Germline CDR1 and CDR2: SGHTA and FQGNSA. The CDR3 is 16 amino acids. With 1 base removed from V and 2 bases from J, the gap between germline ends came to 14 bases. The DNA for the CDR3 is TGTGCCAGCAGCTTAGAGGTCGGCAGGGGACAAGAGACCCAGTACTTC. Amino acid sequence: CASSLEVGRGQETQYF.

This clone appeared a few times. The J gene is TRBJ2-7, the V gene TRBV30, with 10 bases aligning to TRBD1. This CDR3 comprises 13 residues. V lost 7 bases to trimming and J lost 6 bases; unmatched junction nucleotides: 9. CDR1 is GTSNPN, CDR2 SVGIG, per germline (reference sequence). Here the CDR3 reads CALNLGQGIEQYF. The CDR3 DNA follows: TGTGCCTTGAATCTGGGACAGGGGATCGAGCAGTACTTC.

The rearrangement joins TRBV2 to TRBJ2-7, with 7 positions matching TRBD1. V lost 6 bases and J lost 1; bases outside the gene matches: 6. The CDR3 covers 14 residues. Germline V lookup: CDR1 SNHLY, CDR2 FYNNEI. The CDR3 sequence: CASRNRDRSYEQYF. The CDR3, as DNA: TGTGCCAGCAGAAACCGGGACAGATCCTACGAGCAGTACTTC.

This clone was counted only a few times. CDR3 bases: TGCGCCAGCAGCTTTGGGGGACTAGCGCCTACCGGGGAGCTGTTTTTT. It encodes CASSFGGLAPTGELFF. V usage is TRBV5-1 and J usage is TRBJ2-2, with 10 bases aligning to TRBD2. V shed 2 bases, J shed 5 bases, and the junction held 6 bases outside the gene matches. The CDR3 totals 16 residues. Germline V gene data show CDR1 as SGHRS and CDR2 as YFSETQ.

The rearrangement links TRBV5-1 to TRBJ2-7; 8 bases line up with TRBD2. With V trimmed by 5 bases and J by 5 bases, 12 bases remained unmatched. This CDR3 is built from 15 residues. Per the germline V gene, CDR1 is SGHRS and CDR2 is YFSETQ. CDR3 coding DNA: TGCGCCAGCAGTTCTCTCGGGACTAGTAGCAACGAGCAGTACTTC. Translated, it gives CASSSLGTSSNEQYF.

The V gene is TRBV2, the J gene TRBJ1-3; D unresolved. Germline loops: CDR1 SNHLY, CDR2 FYNNEI. Trimming took off 2 bases at V and 3 bases at J, with 8 bases between the two ends. This CDR3 has 14 amino acids. DNA for the CDR3: TGTGCCAGCAGTGAAACTGGTTTTGGAAACACCATATATTTT. Translated, it gives CASSETGFGNTIYF.

This clone was observed once. The chain joins TRBV2 to TRBJ1-2, with no clear D. Per germline, CDR1 SNHLY and CDR2 FYNNEI. There are 11 residues in the CDR3. Trimming took off 11 bases at V and 3 bases at J, with 10 bases between the two ends. The CDR3 spells CAAREDYGYTF. For the CDR3, the DNA is TGTGCCGCAAGGGAGGACTATGGCTACACCTTC.

V gene TRBV28 combines with J gene TRBJ1-5; D gene uncertain. CDR3 length: 12 amino acids. CDR1 and CDR2 from the germline V gene are MDHEN and SYDVKM. V was pared by 4 bases and J by 8 bases, with 9 bases between. The CDR3 coding sequence is TGTGCCAGCAGTTCCGCGCAAAAGCCCCAGCATTTT. Protein: CASSSAQKPQHF.

The chain carries TRBV7-9 and TRBJ2-2; the D is unclear. CDR1 SEHNR and CDR2 FQNEAQ come from the germline V gene (reference sequence). The CDR3 totals 12 residues. Between the trimmed V and J ends, which lost 2 bases and 6 bases, there was a span of 4 bases. CDR3 loop: CASSLTPGELFF. In nucleotides, the CDR3 is TGTGCCAGCAGCTTAACTCCCGGGGAGCTGTTTTTT.

The V call is TRBV21-1, the J call TRBJ2-6; no DNA check was done on the table's D call, TRBD2. TRBV21-1 is deemed a pseudogene. The CDR3 consists of 19 residues. CDR3: CASSNPGGGPLWGANVLTF. CDR3 sequence (DNA): TGTGCCAGCAGCAACCCTGGGGGGGGGCCCCTGTGGGGGGCCAACGTCCTGACTTTC.

Remarks on this clone: Its ends do not fully match the called genes, so a read error is possible. J is TRBJ1-4 and V is TRBV5-1, with D possibly matching TRBD1 (6 bases). This CDR3 is 13 amino acids long. Per the germline V gene, CDR1 is SGHRS and CDR2 is YFSETQ. The CDR3 DNA follows: TGCGCCAGCAACCCACAGGGTAATGGAAAACTGTTTTTT. It is translated as CASNPQGNGKLFF.

The chain joins TRBV9 to TRBJ2-5; D not resolved. Germline V lookup: CDR1 SGDLS, CDR2 YYNGEE. V lost 4 bases to trimming and J lost 5 bases, with 18 bases between them. The CDR3 spans 15 residues. CDR3: CASSPFPSGGETQYF. DNA of the CDR3: TGTGCCAGCAGCCCATTCCCCAGTGGTGGTGAGACCCAGTACTTC.

The V gene is TRBV30, the J gene TRBJ2-6; no firm D call. This CDR3 spans 14 amino acids. Between the trimmed V and J ends, which lost 4 bases and 1 base, there was a span of 8 bases. The germline V gene encodes CDR1 GTSNPN and CDR2 SVGIG (reference sequence). DNA of the CDR3: TGTGCCTGGACCGCGGTTTCTGGGGCCAACGTCCTGACTTTC. Translating gives CAWTAVSGANVLTF.

The chain has TRBV25-1 and TRBJ2-7; tentatively, D is TRBD2 (5 bases). The V gene lost 4 bases and the J gene lost 2 bases, with 15 bases spanning the gap. The CDR3 is 15 amino acids. In germline, CDR1 is MGHDK, CDR2 SYGVNS. The CDR3 DNA sequence: TGTGCCAGCAGTGTCCTCAGTGGCGGGCCCTACGAGCAGTACTTC. Encoded protein: CASSVLSGGPYEQYF.

V is TRBV28 and J is TRBJ1-5; D is possibly TRBD1 (5 bases). The length of the CDR3 is 14 residues. Trimming shortened V by 3 bases and J by 4 bases, and 10 bases separated the two germline ends. Germline loops: CDR1 MDHEN, CDR2 SYDVKM. Written as DNA, the CDR3 is TGTGCCAGCAGTTTTGGGTCAGGGAATCAGCCCCAGCATTTT. Encoded protein: CASSFGSGNQPQHF.

The genes are TRBV18 and TRBJ1-1; 9 positions agree with TRBD1. V dropped 3 bases and J dropped 8; count of bases not matched to a gene: 1. The CDR3 consists of 12 residues. Germline CDR1 is KGHSH and CDR2 is LQKENI. The CDR3: CASSPGTGEAFF. The CDR3 bases are TGTGCCAGCTCACCGGGGACAGGGGAAGCTTTCTTT.

V gene TRBV7-9 combines with J gene TRBJ1-1, with a tentative D call TRBD1 (6 bases). This CDR3 region has 15 residues. Trimming pared 2 bases from V and 2 bases from J, leaving 12 bases between. The germline V gene encodes CDR1 SEHNR and CDR2 FQNEAQ (reference sequence). As DNA, the CDR3 is TGTGCCAGCAGCTTATTAACAGGGATTAACACTGAAGCTTTCTTT. It yields the protein CASSLLTGINTEAFF.

The chain links TRBV28 to TRBJ1-5; D might be TRBD1 (5 bases). The CDR3 spans 14 residues. The germline CDR1 and CDR2 sequences are MDHEN and SYDVKM. Trimming shortened V by 7 bases and J by 2 bases, and 12 bases separated the two germline ends. DNA for the CDR3: TGTGCCAGCAATGGGGCTTGGGGCAATCAGCCCCAGCATTTT. This sequence encodes CASNGAWGNQPQHF.

This clone was recorded a few times. The J gene is TRBJ2-7, the V gene TRBV5-4; TRBD2 matches at 9 bases. Losses at the gene ends were 5 bases for V and 2 bases for J; bases not matched to a gene: 5. Per germline, CDR1 SGHNT and CDR2 YYREEE (reference sequence). This CDR3 contains 14 residues. The CDR3 DNA follows: TGTGCCAGCAGGGCGGGAGGGCCTCCCTACGAGCAGTACTTC. Protein product: CASRAGGPPYEQYF.

About this clone: Within the sample, other DNA sequences also encode this same CDR3. V and J are TRBV28 and TRBJ1-4, with D tentatively TRBD1 (6 bases). V gave up 2 bases and J gave up 2 bases, with 6 bases separating them. The CDR3 is 14 residues long. In germline, CDR1 is MDHEN, CDR2 SYDVKM. CDR3 protein: CASSLGGTNEKLFF. CDR3 sequence (DNA): TGTGCCAGCAGTTTAGGGGGCACTAATGAAAAACTGTTTTTT.